These 3 T cell receptor beta chains originate from one sample sequenced in a study of blood T cell repertoires in COVID-19. Sequencing was performed with immunoSEQ multiplex PCR; in TCRdb, only in-frame clones are kept and a portion is missing. The table lists around 370,000 clones, around nine tenths of them singletons. Sequencing was performed on peripheral blood. The receptor source for this set is a woman between 18 and 30 years old who had recovered from COVID-19.

This clone was picked up one time. This chain uses TRBV10-3 with TRBJ2-2, with 11 positions matching TRBD2. This CDR3 contains 18 residues. V lost 6 bases to trimming and J lost 4 bases; unmatched junction nucleotides: 13. CDR1 and CDR2 from the germline V gene are ENHRY and SYGVKD. CDR3 protein: CAISQSSGRALVTGELFF. The CDR3 nucleotides are TGTGCCATCAGCCAGAGTAGCGGGAGGGCTTTGGTCACCGGGGAGCTGTTTTTT.

The chain links TRBV24-1 to TRBJ1-1, with TRBD1 identical over 8 bases. Per the germline V gene, CDR1 is KGHDR and CDR2 is SFDVKD. This CDR3 comprises 15 residues. J gave up 6 bases and V 5 bases, and 10 bases lay outside the gene matches. CDR3 in amino acids: CATSGSGRGLAEAFF. CDR3 in DNA: TGTGCCACCAGTGGGTCGGGCAGGGGGCTCGCTGAAGCTTTCTTT.

The rearrangement uses TRBV12-3 or TRBV12-4 and TRBJ1-2; D unresolved. V shed 0 bases and J shed 7 bases, with 6 bases lying between them. This CDR3 has 12 amino acids. CDR3 coding DNA: TGTGCCAGCAGTTTAGCCGTGTCTGGCTACACCTTC. As protein: CASSLAVSGYTF.